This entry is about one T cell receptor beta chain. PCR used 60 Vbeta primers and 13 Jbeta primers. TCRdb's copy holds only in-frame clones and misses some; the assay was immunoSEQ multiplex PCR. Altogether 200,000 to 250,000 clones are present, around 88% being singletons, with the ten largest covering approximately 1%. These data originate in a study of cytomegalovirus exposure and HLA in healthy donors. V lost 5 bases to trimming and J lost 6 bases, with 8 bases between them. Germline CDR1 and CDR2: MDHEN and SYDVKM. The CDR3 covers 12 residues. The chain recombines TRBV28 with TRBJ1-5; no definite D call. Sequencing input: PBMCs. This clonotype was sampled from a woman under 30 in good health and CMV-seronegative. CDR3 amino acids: CASSREGQPQHF. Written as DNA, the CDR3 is TGTGCCAGCAGTCGAGAGGGTCAGCCCCAGCATTTT. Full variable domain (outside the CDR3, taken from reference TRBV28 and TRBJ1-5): DVKVTQSSRYLVKRTGEKVFLECVQDMDHENMFWYRQDPGLGLRLIYFSYDVKMKEKGDIPEGYSVSREKKERFSLILESASTNQTSMYLCASSREGQPQHFGDGTRLSIL.